This is a list of T cell receptor beta chains from one sample in a study of blood T cell repertoires in COVID-19. The assay was immunoSEQ multiplex PCR, and TCRdb's table has in-frame clones only and misses some. The table includes about 110,000 clones, less than 90% detected once. The material sequenced was peripheral blood. The receptors here all came from a woman aged 60-70 years with acute or convalescent COVID-19. The CDR3 runs from the conserved cysteine through the conserved F or W. D genes are given only for firm matches. Only some rows state a clone size, as once, few, many or a class for expanded clones.

clone_size	d_call	v_call	j_call	cdr3_aa	cdr3_nt
once	TRBD1	TRBV19	TRBJ1-5	CASSSKQGARQPQHF	TGTGCCAGTAGTTCGAAACAGGGGGCTCGGCAGCCCCAGCATTTT
once	-	TRBV18	TRBJ1-5	CASSPGGLDSNQPQHF	TGTGCCAGCTCACCCGGAGGGCTAGATAGCAATCAGCCCCAGCATTTT
-	TRBD2	TRBV15	TRBJ2-1	CATSPTGGAHNEQFF	TGTGCCACCAGCCCTACGGGAGGAGCCCACAATGAGCAGTTCTTC
-	-	TRBV11-2	TRBJ1-1	CASSFSPGVDEAFF	TGTGCCAGCAGCTTCTCCCCGGGTGTTGATGAAGCTTTCTTT
-	-	TRBV29-1	TRBJ1-5	CSVEVGGQPQHF	TGCAGCGTTGAAGTGGGGGGGCAGCCCCAGCATTTT
-	-	TRBV9	TRBJ1-4	CASSASRTTEKLFF	TGTGCCAGCAGCGCGAGCAGGACTACTGAAAAACTGTTTTTT
-	TRBD1	TRBV19	TRBJ1-6	CASSPRTGLGLHF	TGTGCCAGTAGTCCCCGGACAGGCCTGGGCCTCCACTTT
-	TRBD2	TRBV5-6	TRBJ2-2	CASSLARLAPSFGELFF	TGTGCCAGCAGCTTGGCAAGACTAGCGCCGTCCTTCGGGGAGCTGTTTTTT
-	TRBD2	TRBV3-1/TRBV3-2	TRBJ2-1	CASTGTSGSYNEQFF	TGTGCCAGCACCGGGACTAGCGGTTCCTACAATGAGCAGTTCTTC
-	-	TRBV19	TRBJ1-3	CASSTDRRPTGNTIYF	TGTGCCAGTAGTACTGACAGGCGACCGACTGGAAACACCATATATTTT
-	-	TRBV6-5	TRBJ1-5	CASASGRNNQPQHF	TGTGCCAGCGCGAGCGGACGGAACAATCAGCCCCAGCATTTT
-	TRBD1	TRBV15	TRBJ1-2	CATSTTGDHGYTF	TGTGCCACCAGCACCACAGGGGATCATGGCTACACCTTC
-	-	TRBV10-3	TRBJ2-1	CAISPSGSSYNEQFF	TGTGCCATCAGTCCCTCAGGTAGCTCCTACAATGAGCAGTTCTTC
-	-	TRBV5-1	TRBJ1-2	CASSPEQGSSYTF	TGCGCCAGCAGCCCGGAGCAGGGGTCCTCCTACACCTTC
-	TRBD1	TRBV3-1/TRBV3-2	TRBJ2-2	CASRKGTGNTGELFF	TGTGCCAGCAGGAAAGGGACAGGGAACACCGGGGAGCTGTTTTTT
-	-	TRBV29-1	TRBJ1-1	CSAPGGANEAFF	TGCAGCGCCCCGGGGGGGGCAAATGAAGCTTTCTTT
-	TRBD1	TRBV28	TRBJ1-5	CASSTRQGGQPQHF	TGTGCCAGCAGTACCCGACAGGGTGGTCAGCCCCAGCATTTT
-	-	TRBV28	TRBJ1-3	CASSLLTGTGNTIYF	TGTGCCAGCAGTTTATTAACAGGGACTGGAAACACCATATATTTT
-	TRBD1	TRBV28	TRBJ1-5	CASIRQGAFQPQHF	TGTGCCAGCATAAGACAGGGGGCTTTTCAGCCCCAGCATTTT
-	-	TRBV2	TRBJ1-1	CASSDSGRWGTEAFF	TGTGCCAGCAGTGATTCAGGGAGGTGGGGCACTGAAGCTTTCTTT
few	-	TRBV18	TRBJ2-2	CASSPGREPGELFF	TGTGCCAGCTCACCAGGCAGGGAACCCGGGGAGCTGTTTTTT
-	-	TRBV7-6	TRBJ1-1	CASSHDTTGNTEAFF	TGTGCCAGCAGCCACGATACTACAGGGAACACTGAAGCTTTCTTT